This T cell receptor beta chain was observed in a study of cytotoxic CD8 clonotypes in ibrutinib-treated CLL. General study points: Contraction or stability on treatment was seen for public clonotypes, which were uncommon. Starting clonality was above that of age-matched healthy donors and tracked circulating CD8+ T-cell counts.

Measured with immunoSEQ multiplex PCR; TCRdb has only the in-frame clones, and not every one. This sample has roughly 160,000 clones, with around 84% found just once. CDR1 LNHDA and CDR2 SQIVND come from the germline V gene (reference sequence). CDR3 length: 14 amino acids. V was trimmed by 4 bases and J by 4 bases, leaving 13 bases between them. A remark on this clone: Its antigen is undetermined.

The chain combines TRBV19 with TRBJ1-2; D not resolved. This TCR derives from a human donor with chronic lymphocytic leukemia. The sequenced sample was PBMCs, obtained after 12 months of ibrutinib treatment. CDR3 sequence: CASSTNMVAYGYTF. The CDR3 DNA sequence: TGTGCCAGTAGTACTAACATGGTGGCCTATGGCTACACCTTC.